One sample yielded the 16 T cell receptor beta chains listed below, sequenced in a study of CD8 T cells in ankylosing spondylitis. TCRdb re-called the 5' RACE reads through MiXCR, storing one row per CDR3 protein. This sample has around 250,000 distinct CDR3 sequences, with roughly 10% found just once. Sequenced input: blood, either unsorted or a sorted T cell fraction (not recorded which). The receptors derive from a male donor with ankylosing spondylitis or in good health (not recorded which).

The chain couples TRBV10-3 to TRBJ2-6, with 7 bases fitting TRBD1. V was clipped by 4 bases and J by 0 bases; unmatched bases: 3. Germline-derived CDR1 and CDR2 are ENHRY and SYGVKD. The CDR3 contains 16 residues. CDR3 bases: TGTGCCATCAGTGCCAGGACAGGCTCTGGGGCCAACGTCCTGACTTTC. Encoded protein: CAISARTGSGANVLTF.

In this sample, this clonotype turned up many times. The CDR3 reads CASSEAGGSQETQYF. DNA of the CDR3: TGTGCCAGCAGTGAAGCGGGCGGGAGCCAAGAGACCCAGTACTTC. The chain recombines TRBV6-1 with TRBJ2-5; 7 nucleotides agree with TRBD2. The ends lost 0 bases at V and 1 base at J; junction bases unmatched: 2. CDR1 and CDR2 (germline): MNHNS, SASEGT. CDR3 length: 15 amino acids.

This clonotype was detected ten times or more. The chain employs TRBV20-1 and TRBJ2-7; D remains ambiguous. Germline assignment: CDR1 DFQATT and CDR2 SNEGSKA (reference sequence). CDR3 size: 15 residues. The V gene lost 0 bases and the J gene lost 3 bases, with 15 bases spanning the gap. The DNA for the CDR3 is TGCAGTGCTAGAGATACGAGCCGCTCCCACTACGAGCAGTACTTC. Its protein is CSARDTSRSHYEQYF.

This clonotype was counted ten times or more. The chain is built from TRBV20-1 and TRBJ2-5, with D possibly being TRBD2 (5 bases). CDR3 length: 16 amino acids. Germline V gives CDR1 DFQATT, CDR2 SNEGSKA (reference sequence). V was pared by 5 bases and J by 3 bases, with 22 bases between. CDR3 residues: CSAGGLLVFSKETQYF. CDR3 sequence (DNA): TGCAGTGCTGGAGGACTGCTTGTTTTTTCGAAAGAGACCCAGTACTTC.

This clonotype occurred many times. This chain joins TRBV3-1 and TRBJ2-1, with 10 bases identical to TRBD2. From germline, CDR1 is LGHDT and CDR2 YNNKEL (reference sequence). The CDR3 has 15 residues. With 4 bases clipped from V and 6 bases from J, the junction kept 6 bases outside the gene matches. CDR3 nucleotide sequence: TGTGCCAGCAGCCCAGCTAGCGGGGGACCCAATGAGCAGTTCTTC. It yields the protein CASSPASGGPNEQFF.

This clonotype was counted a few times. This chain connects TRBV5-6 to TRBJ2-3; 11 nucleotides line up with TRBD2. V shed 1 base and J 9 bases; nucleotides not matched to a gene: 7. This CDR3 region has 15 residues. Germline V gives CDR1 SGHDT, CDR2 YYEEEE. The CDR3 spells CASSLLYSGGATQYF. The CDR3 DNA sequence: TGTGCCAGCAGCTTGTTGTATAGCGGGGGGGCAACGCAGTATTTT.

This clonotype was seen only a few times. This chain uses TRBV12-5 with TRBJ2-1; maybe TRBD2 (5 bases). The V and J ends lost 7 bases and 7 bases respectively, with 11 bases between them. Germline CDR1 is LGHNT and CDR2 is FRNRAP. The CDR3 covers 12 residues. CDR3 loop: CASAPEGNEQFF. The CDR3 DNA reads TGTGCTAGTGCCCCAGAGGGAAATGAGCAGTTCTTC.

This clonotype appeared a few times. The V call is TRBV7-8, the J call TRBJ2-3, with D maybe TRBD1 (6 bases). V dropped 5 bases and J dropped 0 bases, with 15 bases sitting between them. The CDR3 runs to 16 residues. CDR1 is SGHVS and CDR2 is FQNEAQ in the germline V gene. CDR3 in amino acids: CASSTGTYSSTDTQYF. The CDR3, as DNA: TGTGCCAGCAGCACAGGGACGTATTCTAGCACAGATACGCAGTATTTT.

This clonotype was seen many times. The rearrangement joins TRBV12-5 to TRBJ1-5; tentative D call: TRBD1 (5 bases). Per the germline V gene, CDR1 is LGHNT and CDR2 is FRNRAP. The CDR3 spans 12 residues. With 5 bases removed from V and 5 bases from J, the gap between germline ends came to 7 bases. DNA of the CDR3: TGTGCTAGTGGTAGGGGCGATCAGCCCCAGCATTTT. It translates to CASGRGDQPQHF.

This clonotype occurred a few times. This chain uses TRBV20-1 with TRBJ2-1; 8 nucleotides agree with TRBD2. Germline trimming cut 1 base from V and 2 bases from J; bases unmatched to any gene: 7. CDR1 is DFQATT and CDR2 is SNEGSKA in the germline V gene (reference sequence). The CDR3 is 16 residues long. This chain's CDR3 is CSARADSGTTYNEQFF. The CDR3 DNA follows: TGCAGTGCTAGAGCCGATAGCGGGACGACCTACAATGAGCAGTTCTTC.

This clonotype has at least ten counts. The V and J genes are TRBV7-6 and TRBJ2-5; TRBD2 might be the D (6 bases). CDR3 length: 15 residues. Looked up from germline, CDR1 is SGHVS and CDR2 is FNYEAQ. V lost 1 base and J lost 0, with 9 bases in between. CDR3 in DNA: TGTGCCAGCAGCTTAGGGGACTTGTACCAAGAGACCCAGTACTTC. Translated: CASSLGDLYQETQYF. Full variable domain (rest looked up from reference TRBV7-6 and TRBJ2-5): GAGVSQSPRYKVTKRGQDVALRCDPISGHVSLYWYRQALGQGPEFLTYFNYEAQQDKSGLPNDRFSAERPEGSISTLTIQRTEQRDSAMYRCASSLGDLYQETQYFGPGTRLLVL.

This clonotype was counted ten times or more. The rearrangement uses TRBV5-1 and TRBJ1-6, with TRBD1 identical over 8 bases. This CDR3 has 17 residues. V gave up 5 bases and J gave up 1 base; unmatched junction bases: 8. CDR1 is SGHRS, CDR2 YFSETQ, per germline. The CDR3 loop is CASRKIRQGSYNSPLHF. The CDR3 DNA reads TGCGCCAGCAGAAAGATCCGACAGGGGTCCTATAATTCACCCCTCCACTTT.

This clonotype appeared many times. The chain couples TRBV27 to TRBJ2-2, with D unclear. Germline V CDR1 and CDR2: MNHEY, SMNVEV (reference sequence). This CDR3 contains 11 residues. V was cut by 7 bases and J by 7 bases, with 7 bases left in between. As DNA, the CDR3 is TGTGCCAGCACCTTTGACGGGGAGCTGTTTTTT. Translated, it gives CASTFDGELFF.

In this sample, this clonotype turned up many times. The chain carries TRBV9 and TRBJ2-3; the match to TRBD1 covers 8 bases. V trimming: 3 bases; J trimming: 4 bases; junction bases outside the gene matches: 10. Germline V CDR1 and CDR2: SGDLS, YYNGEE. This CDR3 spans 16 amino acids. The CDR3 DNA sequence: TGTGCCAGCAGCGCAAGCGACAGGGGAGCAGCAGATACGCAGTATTTT. Translated, it gives CASSASDRGAADTQYF.

The rearrangement links TRBV5-5 to TRBJ2-3; TRBD2 matches 9 bases. The V gene end was trimmed by 7 bases and the J gene end by 3 bases; junction bases not matched to a gene: 9. The CDR3 loop spans 15 amino acids. The germline CDR1 and CDR2 sequences are SGHKS and YYEKEE (reference sequence). The CDR3 is CASSSAGGMTDTQYF. CDR3 nucleotides: TGTGCCAGCTCTTCGGCGGGGGGGATGACAGATACGCAGTATTTT.

In this sample, this clonotype turned up many times. The CDR3 loop is CASSYLDLNTEAFF. The DNA for the CDR3 is TGTGCCAGCAGTTATTTGGACCTGAACACTGAAGCTTTCTTT. The J gene is TRBJ1-1, the V gene TRBV6-5; D unresolved. CDR3 size: 14 residues. Trimming pared 3 bases from V and 0 bases from J, leaving 8 bases between. Looked up from germline, CDR1 is MNHEY and CDR2 is SVGAGI.